The next 28 T cell receptor beta chains were all read from a single sample in a study of blood T cell repertoires in COVID-19. Produced via immunoSEQ multiplex PCR; TCRdb's table is partial and in-frame only. The table shows 150,000 to 180,000 clones, with 91% occurring only once. The specimen sequenced was peripheral blood. All receptors come from a man aged 50 or older with acute or convalescent COVID-19.

The genes are TRBV29-1 and TRBJ1-6; 7 bases line up with TRBD1. The CDR3 totals 13 residues. CDR1 SQVTM and CDR2 ANQGSEA come from the germline V gene. The junction had 12 bases not matched to a gene; V was cut back by 5 bases and J by 14 bases. The CDR3 region is CSVSWTGDGALHF. DNA of the CDR3: TGCAGCGTTTCCTGGACAGGAGACGGGGCCCTCCACTTT.

Written as DNA, the CDR3 is TGTGCCAGCAGCACCCGACAGGTTCCCTATGGCTACACCTTC. Its translation: CASSTRQVPYGYTF. This chain uses TRBV2 with TRBJ1-2; tentative D call: TRBD1 (6 bases). The CDR3 spans 14 residues. CDR1 SNHLY and CDR2 FYNNEI come from the germline V gene. The V end was cut by 6 bases, the J end by 4 bases, with 15 bases between.

The rearrangement uses TRBV11-2 and TRBJ2-7; 10 bases are a match to TRBD1. The trim removed 1 base at V and 6 bases at J, leaving 0 bases unmatched. The CDR3 runs 13 residues. Germline CDR1 and CDR2: SGHAT and FQNNGV. The DNA of the CDR3 is TGTGCCAGCAGCTTAGGGACAGGGGGCGAGCAGTACTTC. This encodes CASSLGTGGEQYF.

This chain links TRBV2 with TRBJ2-7, with 9 positions matching TRBD2. After removal of 6 bases from V and 1 base from J, the junction contained 7 bases not matched to a gene. CDR1 and CDR2 (germline): SNHLY, FYNNEI. This CDR3 region has 15 residues. Written as DNA, the CDR3 is TGTGCCAGCAGAGGGGCTAGCGGGGATTCCTACGAGCAGTACTTC. Translated: CASRGASGDSYEQYF.

The rearrangement links TRBV6-2 or TRBV6-3 to TRBJ1-5; 8 positions match TRBD1. Germline V gives CDR1 MNHEY, CDR2 SVGEGT. The junction had 21 bases not matched to a gene; V was cut back by 2 bases and J by 9 bases. The CDR3 has 19 amino acids. The CDR3 DNA follows: TGTGCCAGCAGTTACCCCCAGGGGGCCGGGATGCTCCTTCATCTGCCCCAGCATTTT. Translated, it gives CASSYPQGAGMLLHLPQHF.

The gene calls are TRBV5-1 and TRBJ2-2, with a weak D call TRBD1 (6 bases). In germline, CDR1 is SGHRS, CDR2 YFSETQ. The germline V and J ends were trimmed by 0 bases and 0 bases, with 15 bases remaining between them. The CDR3 has 18 amino acids. CDR3 bases: TGCGCCAGCAGCTTGGGGGACAACCGATGGGCGAACACCGGGGAGCTGTTTTTT. Amino acids: CASSLGDNRWANTGELFF.

The chain links TRBV3-1 (or the pseudogene TRBV3-2) to TRBJ2-3; TRBD2 agrees at 8 bases. CDR1 and CDR2 from the germline V gene are LGHDT and YNNKEL (reference sequence). The J segment lost 3 bases and the V segment lost 4 bases, leaving 0 bases of the junction unmatched. This CDR3 has 13 amino acids. The CDR3 here is CASSRGRTDTQYF. In DNA, the CDR3 is TGTGCCAGCAGCCGCGGGAGGACAGATACGCAGTATTTT.

This clone was seen once. The chain couples TRBV6-6 to TRBJ1-5; a possible D gene is TRBD1 (6 bases). The CDR3 is 16 residues long. Trimming stripped 3 bases from V and 2 bases from J, with 14 bases between. The germline V gene encodes CDR1 MNHNY and CDR2 SVGAGI (reference sequence). CDR3 DNA: TGTGCCAGCAGTTATACAGGGATGGGCGGCAATCAGCCCCAGCATTTT. It codes for CASSYTGMGGNQPQHF.

With respect to this clone: The junction shows a germline mismatch at one end, possibly a read error. The chain combines TRBV27 with TRBJ2-1, with 8 positions matching TRBD2. Germline-derived CDR1 and CDR2 are MNHEY and SMNVEV (reference sequence). This CDR3 contains 13 residues. In DNA form, the CDR3 reads TGTGCCAGCAGCCCCCCCCCGGGGGGGGAGCAGATCTTC. It translates to CASSPPPGGEQIF.

The CDR3 sequence is CASRDTTYEQYF. In DNA, the CDR3 is TGTGCCAGCCGGGACACAACCTACGAGCAGTACTTC. The chain couples TRBV6-5 to TRBJ2-7; TRBD1 is a possible D gene (6 bases). The CDR3 consists of 12 residues. Germline V lookup: CDR1 MNHEY, CDR2 SVGAGI. Trimming took 8 bases from V and 2 from J, leaving 10 bases between them.

The V call is TRBV4-3, the J call TRBJ1-6; D gene unclear. V lost 0 bases and J 8 bases, leaving 20 bases between the germline ends. This CDR3 is 18 amino acids long. The germline V gene encodes CDR1 LGHNA and CDR2 YSLEER. The CDR3 nucleotides read TGCGCCAGCAGCCAAGATCTTGTTAGAGGCAGTTCAGATTCACCCCTCCACTTT. It encodes CASSQDLVRGSSDSPLHF.

V usage is TRBV7-9 and J usage is TRBJ2-7, with 8 positions matching TRBD2. Trimming cost V 2 bases and J 5 bases; bases outside gene matches: 11. The CDR3 runs 16 residues. Germline CDR1 reads SEHNR; CDR2 reads FQNEAQ (reference sequence). The CDR3 protein is CASSLTGGGRIDEQYF. DNA for the CDR3: TGTGCCAGCAGCTTAACGGGGGGCGGGAGGATCGACGAGCAGTACTTC.

The DNA for the CDR3 is TGTGCCAGCAGCCGCCCAGGGGCTACTGGAAACACCATATATTTT. Its protein product is CASSRPGATGNTIYF. The J gene is TRBJ1-3, the V gene TRBV3-1 (or the pseudogene TRBV3-2), with a tentative D call TRBD1 (6 bases). The length of the CDR3 is 15 residues. The V gene's germline CDR1 is LGHDT and CDR2 YNNKEL (reference sequence). V was pared by 4 bases and J by 2 bases, with 12 bases between.

The chain links TRBV14 to TRBJ2-1, with 7 positions matching TRBD2. CDR1 and CDR2 (germline): SGHDN, FVKESK. The CDR3 contains 17 residues. V gave up 0 bases and J gave up 11 bases; unmatched junction bases: 16. CDR3 amino acids: CASSQDLTLAIKNQQFF. The CDR3 DNA reads as TGTGCCAGCAGCCAAGATCTTACACTAGCGATAAAGAATCAGCAGTTCTTC.

CDR3 sequence: CASELIRETQYF. The CDR3 bases are TGTGCCAGCGAACTAATTCGAGAGACCCAGTACTTC. This chain links TRBV2 with TRBJ2-5; no firm D call. V lost 8 bases and J lost 4, with 11 bases in between. The CDR3 runs 12 residues. Per the germline V gene, CDR1 is SNHLY and CDR2 is FYNNEI. The whole variable domain, filled in from reference TRBV2 and TRBJ2-5, reads EPEVTQTPSHQVTQMGQEVILRCVPISNHLYFYWYRQILGQKVEFLVSFYNNEISEKSEIFDDQFSVERPDGSNFTLKIRSTKLEDSAMYFCASELIRETQYFGPGTRLLVL.

The CDR3 sequence: CASSLSPQLAATGELFF. CDR3 nucleotides: TGCGCCAGCAGCTTAAGCCCCCAACTAGCGGCCACCGGGGAGCTGTTTTTT. V gene TRBV5-1 combines with J gene TRBJ2-2, with 8 bases that match TRBD2. Unmatched junction bases numbered 10, after V lost 2 bases and J lost 4 bases. The CDR3 covers 17 residues. The germline V gene has CDR1 SGHRS and CDR2 YFSETQ. Using reference TRBV5-1 and TRBJ2-2 for the parts outside the CDR3, the full variable domain is KAGVTQTPRYLIKTRGQQVTLSCSPISGHRSVSWYQQTPGQGLQFLFEYFSETQRNKGNFPGRFSGRQFSNSRSEMNVSTLELGDSALYLCASSLSPQLAATGELFFGEGSRLTVL.

The V gene is TRBV9, the J gene TRBJ2-7; possibly TRBD2 for D (6 bases). The V gene lost 6 bases and the J gene lost 6 bases, with 10 bases spanning the gap. Germline loops: CDR1 SGDLS, CDR2 YYNGEE. The CDR3 consists of 11 residues. DNA of the CDR3: TGTGCCAGCATGGGGGGTCCCGAGCAGTACTTC. Translated: CASMGGPEQYF.

V usage is TRBV29-1 and J usage is TRBJ1-1; a weak D match, TRBD1 (6 bases). Trimming removed 7 bases at V and 5 bases at J, with 20 bases between. This CDR3 contains 14 residues. Germline V gene lookup returns CDR1 SQVTM and CDR2 ANQGSEA. The CDR3 DNA is TGCAGCGCCCAACCCCGGACAGAGAGGACTGAAGCTTTCTTT. This codes for CSAQPRTERTEAFF.

V is TRBV6-5 and J is TRBJ2-1; 9 nucleotides match TRBD2. This CDR3 is built from 14 residues. V shed 10 bases and J 9 bases; nucleotides not matched to a gene: 13. Germline V gene lookup returns CDR1 MNHEY and CDR2 SVGAGI. The CDR3 nucleotides are TGTGCCACCCACCGGATAGCGGGAGTAGGTGAGCAGTTCTTC. Translated, it gives CATHRIAGVGEQFF.

This sequence joins TRBV4-2 and TRBJ1-2; TRBD1 matches at 8 bases. The CDR3 sequence is 16 residues long. From germline, CDR1 is LGHNA and CDR2 YNFKEQ. Trimming cost V 0 bases and J 4 bases; bases outside gene matches: 7. CDR3 coding DNA: TGTGCCAGCAGCCAAGATATCGCAGGGGGCTCCTATGGCTACACCTTC. Its protein is CASSQDIAGGSYGYTF.

This clone has a single count. The rearrangement uses TRBV6-4 and TRBJ2-7, with 8 positions matching TRBD1. In germline, CDR1 is MRHNA, CDR2 SNTAGT. V shed 4 bases and J 4 bases; nucleotides not matched to a gene: 6. The CDR3 has 14 residues. The CDR3 loop is CASSGDRYIYEQYV. The CDR3 bases are TGTGCCAGCAGTGGGGACAGGTACATTTACGAGCAGTACGTC.

In its sample, this clone was seen once. The chain uses TRBV6-4 and TRBJ2-1; D is unclear. The length of the CDR3 is 13 residues. Germline V gives CDR1 MRHNA, CDR2 SNTAGT. V was trimmed by 5 bases and J by 9 bases, leaving 14 bases between them. Here the CDR3 DNA reads TGTGCCAGCAGTCTTAGCCCCTCGGGTGAGCAGTTCTTC. Its translation is CASSLSPSGEQFF.

The chain links TRBV4-1 to TRBJ1-5; no reliable D call. In germline, CDR1 is MGHRA, CDR2 YSYEKL. This CDR3 is built from 15 residues. V was shortened by 0 bases and J by 3 bases, with 9 bases between the two germline ends. In DNA form, the CDR3 reads TGCGCCAGCAGCCAAGATAGAGGGATCAATCAGCCCCAGCATTTT. Translation gives CASSQDRGINQPQHF.

The chain uses TRBV6-5 and TRBJ1-2, with TRBD1 identical over 7 bases. The trim removed 6 bases at V and 8 bases at J, leaving 9 bases unmatched. CDR1 and CDR2 (germline): MNHEY, SVGAGI. The CDR3 loop spans 13 amino acids. Here the CDR3 DNA reads TGTGCCAGCAGCGCAACAGGGGTGGAGGGCTACACCTTC. Translation: CASSATGVEGYTF.

The V gene is TRBV11-2, the J gene TRBJ1-2; D ambiguous. With 1 base removed from V and 7 bases from J, the gap between germline ends came to 4 bases. CDR3 length: 11 amino acids. Per germline, CDR1 SGHAT and CDR2 FQNNGV. The CDR3 bases are TGTGCCAGCAGCTTAGGGGCTGGCTACACCTTC. Translating gives CASSLGAGYTF.

The chain joins TRBV28 to TRBJ1-2; 7 bases agree with TRBD1. Germline V gene lookup returns CDR1 MDHEN and CDR2 SYDVKM. The CDR3 spans 14 residues. V was pared by 10 bases and J by 4 bases, with 12 bases of the junction left unmatched. CDR3 bases: TGTGCCATCTTTTCTCCGACAGGGACCTATGGCTACACCTTC. Translating gives CAIFSPTGTYGYTF.

The chain combines TRBV28 with TRBJ1-2, with D hard to call. CDR1 and CDR2 from the germline V gene are MDHEN and SYDVKM. CDR3 size: 13 residues. Deletions cut 1 base from V and 8 bases from J, with 11 bases between. Here the CDR3 reads CASSLFGNNGYTF. The CDR3 DNA follows: TGTGCCAGCAGTTTATTCGGGAACAACGGCTACACCTTC.

The CDR3 reads CASSEGQGADTQYF. In nucleotides, the CDR3 is TGCGCCAGCAGTGAGGGACAGGGTGCCGATACGCAGTATTTT. The chain combines TRBV10-1 with TRBJ2-3; 8 nucleotides align to TRBD1. V lost 2 bases, J lost 6 bases, and 4 bases stayed unmatched. The CDR3 length is 14 residues. The germline V gene encodes CDR1 WNHNN and CDR2 SYGVQD (reference sequence).